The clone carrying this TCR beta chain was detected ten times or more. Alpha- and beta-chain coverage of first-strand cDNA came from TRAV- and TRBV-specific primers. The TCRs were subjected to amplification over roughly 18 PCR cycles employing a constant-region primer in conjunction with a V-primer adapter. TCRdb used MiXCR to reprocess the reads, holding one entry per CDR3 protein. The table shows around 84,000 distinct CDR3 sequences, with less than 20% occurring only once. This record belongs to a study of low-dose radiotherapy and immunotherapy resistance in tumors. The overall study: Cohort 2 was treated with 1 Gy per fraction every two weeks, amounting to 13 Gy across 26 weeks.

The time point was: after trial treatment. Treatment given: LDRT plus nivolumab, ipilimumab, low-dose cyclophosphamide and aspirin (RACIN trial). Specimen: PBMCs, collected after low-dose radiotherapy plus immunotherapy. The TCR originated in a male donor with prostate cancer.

DNA of the CDR3: TGTGCCATCAGTGACGGTGCTGCTGAAGCTTTCTTT. It specifies CAISDGAAEAFF. V is TRBV10-3 and J is TRBJ1-1; D is unresolved. Germline V gives CDR1 ENHRY, CDR2 SYGVKD. The CDR3 is 12 residues long. V lost 3 bases and J 6 bases, leaving 8 bases between the germline ends.